This T cell receptor (beta chain) was documented in a study of T cell responses to AZD1222 COVID-19 vaccine. Points from the study as a whole: It should be noted that donors were predominantly white British and more often female, and clonal diversity was possibly underestimated. CD4 TCRs covered the whole spike, strongest at regions 160-218 and 743-854. Among AZD1222 vaccinees, only six were seropositive at baseline.

This clone came up a few times. Antigen unknown. Profiling relied on immunoSEQ multiplex PCR, and the TCRdb table lists in-frame clones only, not all of them. The repertoire holds more than 85,000 clones, with about 85% as singletons. The CDR3 runs 15 residues. The germline V gene has CDR1 MNHNS and CDR2 SASEGT. The ends lost 1 base at V and 4 bases at J; junction bases unmatched: 6. This chain joins TRBV6-1 and TRBJ1-2; TRBD1 aligns across 7 bases. The sample here was peripheral blood, taken on day 0 of AZD1222 vaccination. This TCR was recovered from an adult in good health. CDR3 residues: CASSEGGGRVYGYTF. CDR3 sequence (DNA): TGTGCCAGCAGTGAAGGAGGGGGCAGGGTCTATGGCTACACCTTC.